The T cell receptor (beta chain) described here comes from a study of blood T cell repertoires in COVID-19. Turning to the study itself: PBMCs, B-cell-depleted T cells, or T cells provided the cDNA or gDNA that made up the material.

The repertoire was sequenced with immunoSEQ multiplex PCR; TCRdb's copy has only in-frame clones and lacks some. The table has about 270,000 clones, 88% seen once. The cohort comprised adults aged roughly 18 to 95 years residing in approximately 25 US areas. Grouping used clinical history reported by participants in a survey and questionnaire. V lost 3 bases and J 1 base, leaving 16 bases between the germline ends. The CDR3 totals 16 residues. Germline lookup yields CDR1 GTSNPN and CDR2 SVGIG (reference sequence). The chain couples TRBV30 to TRBJ2-4; D may be TRBD1 (6 bases). The source is a woman in her thirties or forties with acute COVID-19. The sequenced sample was PBMCs or T cells enriched from blood (not recorded which). DNA for the CDR3: TGTGCCTGGAGGGGGGCAGGGTTCCGGGCCAAAAACATTCAGTACTTC. As protein: CAWRGAGFRAKNIQYF.